This T cell receptor (beta chain) was sequenced during a study of long-term antiretroviral therapy in people with HIV. Overall study findings and caveats: Pre-ART-expanded clones dominated the repertoire at all time points.

As concerns this clone: Its antigen is unidentified.

All donors provided no fewer than one pre-ART and no fewer than two post-ART PBMC samples. V was clipped by 7 bases and J by 0 bases, with 13 bases between them. Germline V gene sequence: CDR1 SEHNR, CDR2 FQNEAQ (reference sequence). The CDR3 is 14 amino acids. Running of the v3.0 immunoSEQ assay took place at survey level. In sequencing, roughly 40,000-50,000 T-cell genomes per sample were targeted. Sequencing was performed with immunoSEQ multiplex PCR; in TCRdb, only in-frame clones are kept and a portion is missing. The table shows more than 20,000 clones, with around 95% occurring only once. This clonotype was sampled from a woman aged 50 to 65 with HIV. Source: unsorted PBMCs, taken 4.9 years after starting antiretroviral therapy. The genes are TRBV7-9 and TRBJ2-7; D is undetermined. The CDR3 bases are TGTGCCAGCATTGACACCCGACTCTCCTACGAGCAGTACTTC. Translating gives CASIDTRLSYEQYF.